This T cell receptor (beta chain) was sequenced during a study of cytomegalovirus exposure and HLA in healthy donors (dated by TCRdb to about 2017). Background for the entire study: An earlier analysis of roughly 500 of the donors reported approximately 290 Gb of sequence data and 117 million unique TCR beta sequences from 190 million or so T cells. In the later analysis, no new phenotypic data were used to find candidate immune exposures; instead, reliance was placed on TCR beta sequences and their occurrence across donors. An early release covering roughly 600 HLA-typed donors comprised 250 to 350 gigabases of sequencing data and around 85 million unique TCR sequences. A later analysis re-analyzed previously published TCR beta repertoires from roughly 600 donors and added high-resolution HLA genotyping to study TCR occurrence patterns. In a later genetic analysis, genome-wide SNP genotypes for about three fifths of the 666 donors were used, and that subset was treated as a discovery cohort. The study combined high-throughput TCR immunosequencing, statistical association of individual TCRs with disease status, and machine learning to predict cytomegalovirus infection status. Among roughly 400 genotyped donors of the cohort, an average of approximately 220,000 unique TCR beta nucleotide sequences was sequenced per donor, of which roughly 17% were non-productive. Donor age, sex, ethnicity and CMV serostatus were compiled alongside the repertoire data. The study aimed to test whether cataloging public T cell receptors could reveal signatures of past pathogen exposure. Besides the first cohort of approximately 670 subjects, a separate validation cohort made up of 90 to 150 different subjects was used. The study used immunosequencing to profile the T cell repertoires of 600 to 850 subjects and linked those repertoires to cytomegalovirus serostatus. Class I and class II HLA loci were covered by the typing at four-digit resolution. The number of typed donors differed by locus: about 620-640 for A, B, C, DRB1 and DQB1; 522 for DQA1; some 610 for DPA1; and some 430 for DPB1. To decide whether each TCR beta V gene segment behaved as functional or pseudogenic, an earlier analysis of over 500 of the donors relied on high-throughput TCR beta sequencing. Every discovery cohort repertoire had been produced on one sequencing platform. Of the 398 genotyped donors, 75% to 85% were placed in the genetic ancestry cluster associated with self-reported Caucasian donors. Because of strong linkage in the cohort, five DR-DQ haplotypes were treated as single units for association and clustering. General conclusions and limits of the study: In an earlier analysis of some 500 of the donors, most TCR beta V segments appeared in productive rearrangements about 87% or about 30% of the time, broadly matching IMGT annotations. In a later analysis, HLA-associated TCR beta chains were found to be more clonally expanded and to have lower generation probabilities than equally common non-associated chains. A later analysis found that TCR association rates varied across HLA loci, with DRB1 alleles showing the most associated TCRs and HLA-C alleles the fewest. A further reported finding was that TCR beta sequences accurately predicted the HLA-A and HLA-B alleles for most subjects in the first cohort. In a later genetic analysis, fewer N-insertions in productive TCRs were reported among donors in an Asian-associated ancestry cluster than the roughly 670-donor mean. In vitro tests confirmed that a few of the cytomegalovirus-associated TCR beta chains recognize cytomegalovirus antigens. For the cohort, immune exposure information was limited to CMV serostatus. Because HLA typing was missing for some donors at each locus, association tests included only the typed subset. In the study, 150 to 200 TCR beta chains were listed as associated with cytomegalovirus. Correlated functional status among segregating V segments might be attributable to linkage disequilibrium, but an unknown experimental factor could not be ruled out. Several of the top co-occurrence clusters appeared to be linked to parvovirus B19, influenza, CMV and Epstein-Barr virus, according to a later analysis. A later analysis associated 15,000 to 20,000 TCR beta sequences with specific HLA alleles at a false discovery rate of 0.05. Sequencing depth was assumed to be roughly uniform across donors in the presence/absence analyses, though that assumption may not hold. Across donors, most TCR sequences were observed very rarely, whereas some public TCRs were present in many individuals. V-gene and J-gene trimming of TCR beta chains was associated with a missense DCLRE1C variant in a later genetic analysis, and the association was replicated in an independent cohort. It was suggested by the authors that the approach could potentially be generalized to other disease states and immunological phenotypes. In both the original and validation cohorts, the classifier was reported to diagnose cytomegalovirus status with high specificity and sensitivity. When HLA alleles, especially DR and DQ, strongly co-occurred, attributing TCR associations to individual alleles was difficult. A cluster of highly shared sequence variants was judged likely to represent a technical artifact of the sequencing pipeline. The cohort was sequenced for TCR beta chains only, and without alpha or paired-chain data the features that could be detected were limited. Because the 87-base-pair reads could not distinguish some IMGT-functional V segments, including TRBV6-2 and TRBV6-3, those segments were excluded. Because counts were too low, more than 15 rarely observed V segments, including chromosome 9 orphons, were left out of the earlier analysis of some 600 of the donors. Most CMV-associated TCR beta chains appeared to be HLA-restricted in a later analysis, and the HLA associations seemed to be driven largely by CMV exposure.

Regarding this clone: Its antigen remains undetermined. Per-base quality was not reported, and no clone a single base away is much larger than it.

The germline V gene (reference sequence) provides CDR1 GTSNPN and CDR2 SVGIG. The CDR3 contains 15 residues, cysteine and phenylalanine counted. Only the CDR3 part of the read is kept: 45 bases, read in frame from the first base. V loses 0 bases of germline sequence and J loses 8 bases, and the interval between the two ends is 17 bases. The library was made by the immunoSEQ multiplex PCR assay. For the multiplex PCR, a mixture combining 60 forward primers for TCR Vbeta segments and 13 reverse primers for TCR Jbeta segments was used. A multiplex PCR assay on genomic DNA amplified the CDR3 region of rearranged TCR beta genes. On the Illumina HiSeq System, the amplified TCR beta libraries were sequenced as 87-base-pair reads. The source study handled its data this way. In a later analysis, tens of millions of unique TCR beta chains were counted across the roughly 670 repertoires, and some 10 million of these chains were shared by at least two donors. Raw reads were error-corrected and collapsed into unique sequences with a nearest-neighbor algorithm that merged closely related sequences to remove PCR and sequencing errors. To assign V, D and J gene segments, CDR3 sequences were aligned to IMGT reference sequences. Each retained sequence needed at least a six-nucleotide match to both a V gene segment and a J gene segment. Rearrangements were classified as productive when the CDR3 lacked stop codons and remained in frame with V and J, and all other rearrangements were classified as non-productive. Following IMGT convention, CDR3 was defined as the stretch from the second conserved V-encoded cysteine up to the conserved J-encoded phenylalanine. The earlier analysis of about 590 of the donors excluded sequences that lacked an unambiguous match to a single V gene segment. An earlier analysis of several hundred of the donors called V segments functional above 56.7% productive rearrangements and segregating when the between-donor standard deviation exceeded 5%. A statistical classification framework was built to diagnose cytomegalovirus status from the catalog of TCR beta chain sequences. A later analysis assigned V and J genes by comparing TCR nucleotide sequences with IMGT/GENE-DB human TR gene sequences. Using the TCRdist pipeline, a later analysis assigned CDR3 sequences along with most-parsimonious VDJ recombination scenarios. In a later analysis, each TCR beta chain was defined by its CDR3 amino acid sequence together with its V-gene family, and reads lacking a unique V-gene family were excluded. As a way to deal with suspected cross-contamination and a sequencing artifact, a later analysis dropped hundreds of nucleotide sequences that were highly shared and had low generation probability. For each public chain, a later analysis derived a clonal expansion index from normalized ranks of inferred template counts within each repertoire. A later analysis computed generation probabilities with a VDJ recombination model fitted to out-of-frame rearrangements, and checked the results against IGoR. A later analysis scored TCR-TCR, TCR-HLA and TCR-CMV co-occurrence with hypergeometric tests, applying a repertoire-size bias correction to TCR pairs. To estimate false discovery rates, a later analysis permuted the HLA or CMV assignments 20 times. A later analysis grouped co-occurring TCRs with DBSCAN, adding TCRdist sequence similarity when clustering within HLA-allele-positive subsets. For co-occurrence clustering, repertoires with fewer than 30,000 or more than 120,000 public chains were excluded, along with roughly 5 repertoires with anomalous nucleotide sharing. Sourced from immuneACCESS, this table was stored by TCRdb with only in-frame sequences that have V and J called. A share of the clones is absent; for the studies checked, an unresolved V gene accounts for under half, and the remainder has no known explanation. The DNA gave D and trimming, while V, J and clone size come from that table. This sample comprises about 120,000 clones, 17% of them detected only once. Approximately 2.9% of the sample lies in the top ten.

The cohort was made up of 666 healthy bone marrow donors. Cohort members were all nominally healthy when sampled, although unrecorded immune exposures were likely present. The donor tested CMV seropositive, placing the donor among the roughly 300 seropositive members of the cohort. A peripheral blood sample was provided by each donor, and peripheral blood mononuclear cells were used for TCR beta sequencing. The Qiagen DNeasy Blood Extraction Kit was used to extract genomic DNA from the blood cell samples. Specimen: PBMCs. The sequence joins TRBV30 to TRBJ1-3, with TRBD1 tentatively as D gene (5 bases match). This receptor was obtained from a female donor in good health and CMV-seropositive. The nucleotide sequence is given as TGTGCCTGGAGTGTACTGGAAAGGGGCCCGGACACCATATATTTT. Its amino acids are CAWSVLERGPDTIYF.